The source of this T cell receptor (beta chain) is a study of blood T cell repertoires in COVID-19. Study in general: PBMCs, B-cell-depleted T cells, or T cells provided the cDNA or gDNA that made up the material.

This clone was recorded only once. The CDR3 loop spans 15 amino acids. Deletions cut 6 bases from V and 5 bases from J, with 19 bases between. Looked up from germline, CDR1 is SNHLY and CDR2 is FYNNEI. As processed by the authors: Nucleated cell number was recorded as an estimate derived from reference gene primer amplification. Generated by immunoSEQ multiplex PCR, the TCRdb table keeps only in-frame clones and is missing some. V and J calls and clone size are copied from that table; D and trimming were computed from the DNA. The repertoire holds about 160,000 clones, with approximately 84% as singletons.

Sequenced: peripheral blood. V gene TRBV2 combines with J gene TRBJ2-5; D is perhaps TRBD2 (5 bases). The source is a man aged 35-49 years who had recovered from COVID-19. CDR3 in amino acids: CASRPPSFIFETQYF. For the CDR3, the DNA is TGTGCCAGCAGGCCCCCTAGCTTTATATTCGAGACCCAGTACTTC.